The present T cell receptor (beta chain) was sequenced within a study of cytomegalovirus exposure and HLA in healthy donors. On the study more broadly: Later, an analysis reported that the 130 or so validation repertoires had used the same platform as the roughly 650 first-cohort repertoires. Overall study findings and caveats: A later analysis found first-cohort TCR clusters tended to co-occur in the approximately 110 validation repertoires. Investigators reported some 150 TCR beta chains as tied to cytomegalovirus. Through in vitro validation, three CMV-associated chains were shown to be specific for CMV antigens.

This clone was recorded once. Antigen specificity is unknown. Germline assignment: CDR1 SGHAT and CDR2 FQDESV (reference sequence). The V segment lost 5 bases and the J segment 6 bases; nucleotides outside the gene matches: 9. CDR3 length: 16 amino acids. Assay: immunoSEQ multiplex PCR; the TCRdb copy retains only in-frame clones and omits some. This sample yields approximately 230,000 clones, of which roughly 87% are seen a single time; about 11% belongs to the top ten. This TCR was recovered from a man aged 18 to 29 in good health and CMV-seropositive. The V and J genes are TRBV11-1 and TRBJ2-3, with 12 positions matching TRBD2. Sequencing used PBMCs. CDR3 in amino acids: CASSARLAGEGDTQYF. CDR3 bases: TGTGCCAGCAGCGCCCGACTAGCGGGAGAGGGGGATACGCAGTATTTT.